These T cell receptor beta chains were read from a single sample in a study of long-term antiretroviral therapy in people with HIV. Sequenced by immunoSEQ multiplex PCR; TCRdb stores in-frame clones only, minus some. This sample has fewer than 30,000 clones, with approximately 90% found just once. The material was unsorted PBMCs, obtained approximately 2.7 years after starting antiretroviral therapy. Every receptor here comes from a man in his forties with HIV. Both conserved end residues are part of each CDR3. The D gene is left open where the match is weak. The size entry is marked missing in some rows and otherwise reads once, few, many or a size class.

abundance	d_gene	len	v_gene	j_gene	CDR3aa	CDR3nt
few	TRBD1	16	TRBV19	TRBJ1-1	CASSKPGQGRDTEAFF	TGTGCCAGTAGTAAACCGGGACAGGGTCGGGACACTGAAGCTTTCTTT
few	TRBD1	14	TRBV6-4	TRBJ1-1	CASRQTGLDTEAFF	TGTGCCAGCAGGCAGACAGGGCTAGACACTGAAGCTTTCTTT
few	TRBD2	15	TRBV6-5	TRBJ2-3	CASSYSAGGPDTQYF	TGTGCCAGCAGTTACTCAGCGGGGGGGCCAGATACGCAGTATTTT
once	TRBD1	14	TRBV19	TRBJ1-2	CASSHWDRSMGYTF	TGTGCCAGTTCCCATTGGGACAGAAGTATGGGCTACACCTTC
.	TRBD1	15	TRBV6-5	TRBJ1-3	CASRGRDRNGNTIYF	TGTGCCAGCAGGGGCCGGGACAGAAATGGAAACACCATATATTTT
.	.	15	TRBV7-9	TRBJ1-1	CASSLAPGGNTEAFF	TGTGCCAGCAGCTTAGCGCCAGGCGGCAACACTGAAGCTTTCTTT
.	.	14	TRBV7-6	TRBJ2-7	CASSLPGSHYEQYF	TGTGCCAGCAGCTTACCCGGGAGTCACTACGAGCAGTACTTC
.	.	15	TRBV7-2	TRBJ2-3	CASSLAGAYTDTQYF	TGTGCCAGCAGCTTAGCGGGGGCGTACACAGATACGCAGTATTTT
.	TRBD2	15	TRBV30	TRBJ2-7	CAWSHGGGGSYEQYF	TGTGCCTGGAGTCACGGGGGGGGTGGCAGCTACGAGCAGTACTTC
.	.	13	TRBV19	TRBJ1-1	CASSVTENTEAFF	TGTGCCAGTAGTGTGACAGAAAACACTGAAGCTTTCTTT
once	TRBD1	15	TRBV5-8	TRBJ2-5	CASSFRGTGGETQYF	TGTGCCAGCAGCTTTCGGGGGACAGGGGGCGAGACCCAGTACTTC
.	.	12	TRBV28	TRBJ2-7	CASSFSSYEQYF	TGTGCCAGCAGTTTCAGCTCCTACGAGCAGTACTTC
.	TRBD1	17	TRBV19	TRBJ2-6	CASSRDRRRSGANVLTF	TGTGCCAGTAGTAGGGACAGGCGCCGCTCTGGGGCCAACGTCCTGACTTTC
few	.	14	TRBV4-3	TRBJ1-1	CASSQETENTEAFF	TGCGCCAGCAGCCAAGAGACAGAGAACACTGAAGCTTTCTTT
once	.	11	TRBV28	TRBJ2-7	CASFGSDEQYF	TGTGCCAGCTTTGGTTCGGACGAGCAGTACTTC
once	TRBD1	16	TRBV12-5	TRBJ1-2	CASGLGGTGPNYGYTF	TGTGCTAGTGGTTTGGGAGGGACAGGGCCCAACTATGGCTACACCTTC
few	.	12	TRBV27	TRBJ2-5	CASRDLGETQYF	TGTGCCAGCAGAGACTTAGGGGAGACCCAGTACTTC
.	.	13	TRBV7-2	TRBJ1-5	CASTLGTNQPQHF	TGTGCCAGCACACTGGGGACGAATCAGCCCCAGCATTTT
.	.	14	TRBV27	TRBJ1-6	CASSFTGGRSPLHF	TGTGCCAGCAGTTTTACGGGAGGGAGATCACCCCTCCACTTT
.	.	15	TRBV9	TRBJ2-7	CASSPYGGDSYEQYF	TGTGCCAGCAGCCCCTACGGAGGGGACTCCTACGAGCAGTACTTC
.	TRBD1	16	TRBV6-5	TRBJ2-5	CASSYSPRQGKETQYF	TGTGCCAGCAGTTACTCCCCCCGACAGGGGAAAGAGACCCAGTACTTC
.	TRBD1	17	TRBV28	TRBJ2-2	CASSPPGQGTGAGELFF	TGTGCCAGCAGCCCCCCCGGACAGGGGACGGGGGCCGGGGAGCTGTTTTTT
.	TRBD2	15	TRBV5-1	TRBJ2-3	CASSLMTSGTDTQYF	TGCGCCAGCAGCTTGATGACTAGCGGCACAGATACGCAGTATTTT
.	.	13	TRBV10-1	TRBJ2-7	CASTPSGGLEQYF	TGCGCCAGCACCCCTTCTGGGGGATTGGAGCAGTACTTC
.	.	15	TRBV2	TRBJ2-2	CASSRTSRGAGELFF	TGTGCCAGCAGTCGGACTAGCAGGGGGGCCGGGGAGCTGTTTTTT
once	TRBD1	16	TRBV19	TRBJ2-7	CASSGKGQGAFYEQYF	TGTGCCAGTAGTGGAAAGGGACAGGGGGCATTTTACGAGCAGTACTTC
.	TRBD1	14	TRBV6-1	TRBJ1-2	CASTGMTGNYGYTF	TGTGCCAGCACCGGAATGACAGGGAACTATGGCTACACCTTC
once	TRBD2	15	TRBV18	TRBJ2-3	CASSPPAGAPDTQYF	TGTGCCAGCTCACCACCAGCGGGAGCTCCCGATACGCAGTATTTT
.	.	13	TRBV6-5	TRBJ1-1	CASSPGLDTEAFF	TGTGCCAGCAGTCCCGGGCTGGACACTGAAGCTTTCTTT
.	.	15	TRBV4-3	TRBJ1-2	CASSQDASLGGGYTF	TGCGCCAGCAGCCAAGATGCCAGTCTGGGGGGTGGCTACACCTTC
.	.	15	TRBV7-9	TRBJ2-7	CASSPRRGSFYEQYF	TGTGCCAGCAGCCCCCGGAGGGGGAGTTTCTACGAGCAGTACTTC
.	TRBD1	17	TRBV7-9	TRBJ1-5	CASSSPPRQGSNQPQHF	TGTGCCAGCAGCTCGCCCCCAAGACAGGGGAGCAATCAGCCCCAGCATTTT
.	.	14	TRBV6-1	TRBJ1-1	CASSFGGRDTEAFF	TGTGCCAGCAGCTTTGGCGGCAGGGACACTGAAGCTTTCTTT
.	TRBD1	13	TRBV19	TRBJ2-5	CASKQTGSETQYF	TGTGCCAGTAAACAGACAGGGTCAGAGACCCAGTACTTC
once	.	15	TRBV11-1	TRBJ1-1	CASSLARTGNTEAFF	TGTGCCAGCAGCTTAGCGCGCACGGGGAACACTGAAGCTTTCTTT
.	TRBD1	15	TRBV9	TRBJ1-2	CASSVSGQEVRGYTF	TGTGCCAGCAGCGTCTCGGGACAGGAGGTTAGGGGCTACACCTTC
once	TRBD2	16	TRBV19	TRBJ2-5	CASSIVFSGGQETQYF	TGTGCCAGTAGTATAGTTTTTAGCGGGGGGCAAGAGACCCAGTACTTC
.	TRBD1	14	TRBV6-1	TRBJ1-3	CASSVDRAGNTIYF	TGTGCCAGCAGCGTAGACAGGGCTGGAAACACCATATATTTT
.	.	14	TRBV10-3	TRBJ1-1	CAISDGATNTEAFF	TGTGCCATCAGTGATGGGGCAACGAACACTGAAGCTTTCTTT
.	.	14	TRBV6-1	TRBJ1-1	CASSEDVRNTEAFF	TGTGCCAGCAGTGAAGATGTGAGAAACACTGAAGCTTTCTTT
.	TRBD1	15	TRBV7-9	TRBJ1-2	CASSLGDRLWYGYTF	TGTGCCAGCAGCTTAGGGGACAGGTTGTGGTATGGCTACACCTTC
.	TRBD1	14	TRBV4-2	TRBJ2-7	CASSQGDSLYEQYF	TGTGCCAGCAGCCAGGGGGACAGCCTCTACGAGCAGTACTTC
.	.	15	TRBV4-2	TRBJ1-1	CASSRGDGLGTEAFF	TGTGCCAGCAGCCGCGGGGACGGGCTGGGCACTGAAGCTTTCTTT
.	.	13	TRBV7-9	TRBJ2-7	CASSPDVTYEQYF	TGTGCCAGCAGCCCGGACGTTACCTACGAGCAGTACTTC
.	TRBD1	14	TRBV14	TRBJ1-4	CASSPRQGREKLFF	TGTGCCAGCAGCCCTCGACAGGGCCGGGAAAAACTGTTTTTT
.	.	15	TRBV6-6	TRBJ1-5	CASTLGRGGNQPQHF	TGTGCCAGCACCCTCGGCCGAGGGGGCAATCAGCCCCAGCATTTT
.	.	14	TRBV7-2	TRBJ1-5	CASSLGGQRQPQHF	TGTGCCAGCAGCTTAGGCGGACAGCGTCAGCCCCAGCATTTT
.	TRBD2	14	TRBV12-5	TRBJ2-1	CASGLGREDNEQFF	TGTGCTAGTGGTTTGGGGCGGGAGGACAATGAGCAGTTCTTC
.	.	16	TRBV10-3	TRBJ2-4	CAISEGIPRVKNIQYF	TGTGCCATCAGTGAAGGGATCCCAAGGGTCAAAAACATTCAGTACTTC
.	.	13	TRBV12-5	TRBJ2-6	CASGLSGANVLTF	TGTGCTAGTGGATTGTCTGGGGCCAACGTCCTGACTTTC
.	TRBD1	14	TRBV6-5	TRBJ2-3	CASKHRGGTDTQYF	TGTGCCAGCAAGCACAGGGGTGGAACAGATACGCAGTATTTT
.	.	17	TRBV5-1	TRBJ1-1	CASSLAYLSSLNTEAFF	TGCGCCAGCAGCTTGGCCTATTTATCCAGCCTGAACACTGAAGCTTTCTTT
.	TRBD2	16	TRBV5-6	TRBJ2-3	CASRRLAGGLTDTQYF	TGTGCCAGCAGGCGACTAGCGGGGGGCCTAACAGATACGCAGTATTTT
.	.	13	TRBV7-8	TRBJ1-1	CASSFPGDTEAFF	TGTGCCAGCAGCTTTCCAGGGGACACTGAAGCTTTCTTT
.	TRBD1	16	TRBV5-1	TRBJ2-7	CASSRTITGGSYEQYF	TGCGCCAGCAGCCGAACTATTACAGGGGGCTCCTACGAGCAGTACTTC
.	.	14	TRBV27	TRBJ1-2	CASSLSGGNYGYTF	TGTGCCAGCAGTTTAAGCGGAGGGAACTATGGCTACACCTTC
.	TRBD2	15	TRBV2	TRBJ2-3	CASSLLAASTDTQYF	TGTGCCAGCAGTCTACTAGCGGCTAGCACAGATACGCAGTATTTT
once	.	14	TRBV10-3	TRBJ1-2	CAISDLGVARGYTF	TGTGCCATCAGTGATTTGGGGGTGGCGCGGGGCTACACCTTC